This T cell receptor (beta chain) was recovered during a study of cytomegalovirus exposure and HLA in healthy donors. Points from the study as a whole: According to a later analysis, most TCR beta chains associated with CMV appeared HLA-restricted. Highly shared variants forming one cluster were likely a sequencing artifact. TCR beta V segments were, for the most part, productive about 87% or about 30% of the time in an earlier analysis.

It was with 60 Vbeta and 13 Jbeta primers that the PCR ran. The table came from immunoSEQ multiplex PCR; TCRdb's copy has only in-frame clones and leaves some out. The profile shows some 180,000 clones, roughly 85% of them singletons. Regarding this clone: Antigen specificity is unknown.

What was sequenced was PBMCs. The receptor was derived from a woman aged 18-29 years in good health and CMV-seronegative.

For the CDR3, the DNA is TGTGCCAGTGGCAGGACAGGGCACGAGCAGTACGTC. Residues: CASGRTGHEQYV. The chain joins TRBV18 to TRBJ2-7; 8 positions match TRBD1. This CDR3 is 12 amino acids long. The germline CDR1 and CDR2 sequences are KGHSH and LQKENI. Trimming removed 9 bases from V and 5 bases from J; junction bases left unmatched: 6.